The clone carrying this T cell receptor (beta chain) turned up a few times. The antigen remains undetermined. These data are taken from a study of beta chain features in type 1 diabetes. Notes on the study in general: The cDNA sequencing approach could over-represent high-TCR-expressing cells. The analysis here could not establish whether HLA type shapes TCRB rearrangement.

The J segment lost 2 bases and the V segment lost 6 bases, leaving 5 bases of the junction unmatched. The CDR3 runs 14 residues. Germline V gene data show CDR1 as MNHNS and CDR2 as SASEGT. Sequencing targeted expressed TCRB transcripts, as all isolated RNA had been reverse transcribed. Libraries were prepared by immunoSEQ multiplex PCR; TCRdb keeps only in-frame clonotypes and omits some of them. The sample yields some 230,000 clones, more than 9% seen once. The rearrangement uses TRBV6-1 and TRBJ1-1; 8 nucleotides agree with TRBD1. The sequenced sample was naive CD4+ T cells from blood. The source of this sequence is a woman aged 18-29 years in good health. As DNA, the CDR3 is TGTGCCAGCAGCGTGACAGGGGCAAACACTGAAGCTTTCTTT. Residues: CASSVTGANTEAFF.